This T cell receptor (beta chain) was found in a study of T cells of healthy individuals. The V end was cut by 0 bases, the J end by 5 bases, with 11 bases between. The CDR3 has 15 amino acids. The germline V gene encodes CDR1 ENHRY and CDR2 SYGVKD. TCRdb re-called the 5' RACE reads with MiXCR, one entry per CDR3 protein. The data contain around 79,000 distinct CDR3 sequences, 4% to 5.5% of them singletons. This TCR was sampled from a female donor in good health. The gene calls are TRBV10-3 and TRBJ1-5; D is unclear. The CDR3: CAISESLETYQPQHF. Written as DNA, the CDR3 is TGTGCCATCAGTGAGTCTCTAGAAACCTATCAGCCCCAGCATTTT.